The 24 T cell receptor beta chains below all came from one sample that was sequenced in a study of yellow fever vaccine responses in identical twins. TCRdb independently ran MiXCR on the RT-PCR reads; one entry per CDR3 protein. The table includes 1,100 to 1,500 distinct CDR3 sequences, roughly 84% detected once. The sequenced sample was T cells from blood (PBMCs), unsorted or a sorted subset (not recorded which), obtained before or after yellow fever vaccination (not recorded which). These receptor sequences come from a woman aged 18 to 35 who received the yellow fever vaccine.

This clonotype was picked up one time. This chain links TRBV11-1 with TRBJ2-1; TRBD2 might be the D (5 bases). Germline CDR1 reads SGHAT; CDR2 reads FQDESV (reference sequence). Trimming stripped 2 bases from V and 6 bases from J, with 14 bases between. This CDR3 contains 15 residues. The DNA for the CDR3 is TGTGCCAGCAGCTTAAGACTGGTAGAGGGCAATGAGCAGTTCTTC. Encoded protein: CASSLRLVEGNEQFF.

The rearrangement uses TRBV5-1 and TRBJ2-2; D is unclear. The CDR3 runs 16 residues. Deletions cut 0 bases from V and 0 bases from J, with 9 bases between. Germline V gene lookup returns CDR1 SGHRS and CDR2 YFSETQ. Here the CDR3 DNA reads TGCGCCAGCAGCTTGGCGGCTATATCGAACACCGGGGAGCTGTTTTTT. This sequence encodes CASSLAAISNTGELFF.

This chain uses TRBV12-3 or TRBV12-4 with TRBJ2-7; D possibly uses TRBD1 or TRBD2 (5 bases each). The germline V and J ends were trimmed by 9 bases and 2 bases, with 20 bases remaining between them. The CDR3 is 15 residues long. This CDR3 reads CARFEEGWGAYEQYF. The CDR3 region has the DNA TGTGCCAGATTCGAAGAGGGGTGGGGCGCCTACGAGCAGTACTTC.

The V call is TRBV4-3, the J call TRBJ2-7, with 7 bases matching TRBD1. The junction had 7 bases not matched to a gene; V was cut back by 0 bases and J by 2 bases. Germline lookup yields CDR1 LGHNA and CDR2 YSLEER. CDR3 length equals 16 residues. The CDR3 spells CASSQESQGPTYEQYF. CDR3 sequence (DNA): TGCGCCAGCAGCCAAGAGTCACAGGGGCCGACCTACGAGCAGTACTTC.

This clonotype showed up just once. The V call is TRBV29-1, the J call TRBJ2-5; TRBD1 aligns across 12 bases. With 3 bases clipped from V and 0 bases from J, the junction kept 14 bases outside the gene matches. This CDR3 contains 19 residues. The germline V gene has CDR1 SQVTM and CDR2 ANQGSEA. The CDR3, as DNA: TGCAGCGTTGACCTGATCCCGGGACAGGGGGCCCTGTACCAAGAGACCCAGTACTTC. Translated, it gives CSVDLIPGQGALYQETQYF.

The chain carries TRBV15 and TRBJ2-2, with TRBD2 identical over 11 bases. The CDR3 has 18 residues. The ends lost 2 bases at V and 7 bases at J; junction bases unmatched: 12. Germline V gives CDR1 LNHNV, CDR2 YYDKDF (reference sequence). CDR3: CATSRTIAGGPNGGELFF. The CDR3 coding sequence is TGTGCCACCAGCAGAACCATAGCGGGGGGGCCGAATGGCGGGGAGCTGTTTTTT.

The chain carries TRBV6-4 and TRBJ1-5; D perhaps matches TRBD1 (5 bases). Trimming took off 8 bases at V and 2 bases at J, with 10 bases between the two ends. The germline V gene encodes CDR1 MRHNA and CDR2 SNTAGT. This CDR3 contains 13 residues. The chain's CDR3 is CASGDGGNQPQHF. The CDR3, as DNA: TGTGCCAGCGGGGACGGGGGCAATCAGCCCCAGCATTTT.

The rearrangement joins TRBV7-6 to TRBJ1-1; perhaps TRBD1 as D (5 bases). The CDR3 covers 12 residues. V was pared by 10 bases and J by 9 bases, with 18 bases between. Germline loops: CDR1 SGHVS, CDR2 FNYEAQ. Here the CDR3 reads CATTPGRAQAFF. The CDR3 DNA sequence: TGTGCCACCACCCCGGGGCGCGCCCAAGCTTTCTTT.

The chain carries TRBV6-2 or TRBV6-3 and TRBJ2-1; 8 nucleotides agree with TRBD2. V trimming: 2 bases; J trimming: 7 bases; junction bases outside the gene matches: 7. The CDR3 is 15 residues long. Per germline, CDR1 MNHEY and CDR2 SVGEGT. Here the CDR3 DNA reads TGTGCCAGCAGTTACGGAGCGGGAGATGTAAATGAGCAGTTCTTC. Translated: CASSYGAGDVNEQFF.

The CDR3 DNA sequence: TGCAGTGCTAGGGCCAGGGTTATTGAAAAACTGTTTTTT. It is translated as CSARARVIEKLFF. This sequence joins TRBV20-1 and TRBJ1-4; a possible D gene is TRBD1 (5 bases). V was trimmed by 3 bases and J by 7 bases, leaving 12 bases between them. This CDR3 has 13 amino acids. Germline assignment: CDR1 DFQATT and CDR2 SNEGSKA (reference sequence).

This chain joins TRBV11-1 and TRBJ2-7; 8 bases fit TRBD2. The CDR3 is 15 residues long. V shed 5 bases and J 6 bases; nucleotides not matched to a gene: 12. Germline V gene sequence: CDR1 SGHAT, CDR2 FQDESV (reference sequence). The CDR3 region is CASSPSGPVGSEQYF. CDR3 DNA sequence: TGTGCCAGCAGCCCTAGCGGGCCTGTCGGCTCCGAGCAGTACTTC.

This clonotype was observed a single time. This sequence joins TRBV15 and TRBJ2-6; possible D gene TRBD2, 6 bases. Germline-derived CDR1 and CDR2 are LNHNV and YYDKDF (reference sequence). V was cut by 8 bases and J by 0 bases, with 14 bases left in between. This CDR3 has 16 residues. CDR3 in amino acids: CATGGSDFSGANVLTF. The CDR3 nucleotides read TGTGCCACCGGGGGGTCGGACTTCTCTGGGGCCAACGTCCTGACTTTC.

This chain connects TRBV5-1 to TRBJ2-3; 7 bases agree with TRBD2. CDR1 is SGHRS and CDR2 is YFSETQ in the germline V gene. The CDR3 is 15 residues long. Trimming removed 3 bases from V and 2 bases from J; junction bases left unmatched: 6. The CDR3 nucleotides read TGCGCCAGCAGCTACCTAGCGGCCGCCACAGATACGCAGTATTTT. This gives the protein CASSYLAAATDTQYF.

The chain recombines TRBV12-3 or TRBV12-4 with TRBJ2-2; 8 bases are a match to TRBD2. There are 15 residues in the CDR3. V trimming: 5 bases; J trimming: 4 bases; junction bases outside the gene matches: 6. CDR3 coding DNA: TGTGCCAGCAGTCCCCTAGCGGGCGGCACCGGGGAGCTGTTTTTT. Protein sequence: CASSPLAGGTGELFF.

This sequence joins TRBV4-1 and TRBJ2-7; the match to TRBD1 covers 9 bases. CDR1 and CDR2 (germline): MGHRA, YSYEKL. This CDR3 region has 12 residues. Trimming took 11 bases from V and 6 from J; bases not matched to a gene: 8. The chain's CDR3 is CASGQGRGEQYF. DNA for the CDR3: TGCGCCTCGGGACAGGGCCGGGGCGAGCAGTACTTC.

This clonotype came up once. The chain carries TRBV15 and TRBJ2-5; 8 nucleotides agree with TRBD2. Germline CDR1 and CDR2: LNHNV and YYDKDF (reference sequence). V lost 3 bases and J lost 9; bases outside the gene matches: 12. The CDR3 totals 15 residues. CDR3 sequence (DNA): TGTGCCACCAGCAGCCAGCTAGGACTAGCCTCGTCCCAGTACTTC. It yields the protein CATSSQLGLASSQYF.

The rearrangement links TRBV11-3 to TRBJ1-4; unclear D gene. V gave up 5 bases and J gave up 8 bases, with 9 bases separating them. The V gene's germline CDR1 is SGHNT and CDR2 YENEEA. This CDR3 contains 12 residues. The CDR3 spells CASSPRMEKLFF. In nucleotides, the CDR3 is TGTGCCAGCAGCCCGCGTATGGAAAAACTGTTTTTT.

V gene TRBV28 combines with J gene TRBJ1-5; D remains ambiguous. The V gene's germline CDR1 is MDHEN and CDR2 SYDVKM. The V end was cut by 3 bases, the J end by 6 bases, with 15 bases between. The CDR3 covers 15 residues. The chain's CDR3 is CASSLRQILGQPQHF. The CDR3 bases are TGTGCCAGCAGTTTGAGGCAGATCCTTGGTCAGCCCCAGCATTTT.

This clonotype was seen only once. The chain links TRBV6-2 or TRBV6-3 to TRBJ2-5; tentatively, D is TRBD1 (5 bases). This CDR3 is 17 amino acids long. Trimming took off 2 bases at V and 5 bases at J, with 21 bases between the two ends. Germline values: CDR1 MNHEY, CDR2 SVGEGT. The CDR3 nucleotides are TGTGCCAGCAGTTACACACTGACGAAGATTGGGGCGGAGACCCAGTACTTC. As protein: CASSYTLTKIGAETQYF.

This clonotype showed up just once. This chain links TRBV2 with TRBJ2-5, with 10 bases aligning to TRBD2. V trimming: 6 bases; J trimming: 1 base; junction bases outside the gene matches: 5. This CDR3 is built from 15 residues. Germline V gene lookup returns CDR1 SNHLY and CDR2 FYNNEI. CDR3 DNA: TGTGCCAGCAGACCGCTAGCGGGGGCCCAAGAGACCCAGTACTTC. Translated: CASRPLAGAQETQYF.

The chain combines TRBV6-2 or TRBV6-3 with TRBJ2-1; D unresolved. CDR1 is MNHEY, CDR2 SVGEGT, per germline. V lost 2 bases, J lost 4 bases, and 6 bases lay in between. The CDR3 consists of 13 residues. CDR3 coding DNA: TGTGCCAGCAGTTACATAAAGTACAATGAGCAGTTCTTC. Protein: CASSYIKYNEQFF.

The chain carries TRBV9 and TRBJ1-1; D gene ambiguous. The CDR3 has 13 amino acids. The germline CDR1 and CDR2 sequences are SGDLS and YYNGEE. The V gene lost 3 bases and the J gene lost 10 bases, with 16 bases spanning the gap. DNA of the CDR3: TGTGCCAGCAGCGAGTCAGGCCCTGGTACAGCTTTCTTT. Translating gives CASSESGPGTAFF.

CDR3 DNA sequence: TGTGCCAGCAGTTATGGGGGGCGCGCCGGGGAGCTGTTTTTT. Its protein is CASSYGGRAGELFF. The chain links TRBV6-5 to TRBJ2-2; D is possibly TRBD1 or TRBD2 (6 bases each). This CDR3 spans 14 amino acids. V shed 3 bases and J shed 6 bases, with 11 bases lying between them. CDR1 is MNHEY and CDR2 is SVGAGI in the germline V gene.

The chain carries TRBV14 and TRBJ2-5, with D hard to call. Germline V gene data show CDR1 as SGHDN and CDR2 as FVKESK. V was pared by 3 bases and J by 4 bases, with 3 bases between. The CDR3 contains 11 residues. In DNA form, the CDR3 reads TGTGCCAGCAGCCACGCAGAGACCCAGTACTTC. Protein: CASSHAETQYF.